This TCR beta chain was profiled in a study of T-cell memory formation after mild COVID-19. Study results and limitations: In pre-infection memory, a portion of responding clones appeared, which suggested that cross-reactive memory joined.

Comment on this clonotype: Antigen: not known.

TCRdb processed the 5' RACE reads anew with MiXCR; each CDR3 protein has one entry. Found here are under 450,000 distinct CDR3 sequences, under 25% of them singletons; the top ten hold around 13%. The V gene lost 0 bases and the J gene lost 4 bases, with 13 bases spanning the gap. Germline V gives CDR1 SGDLS, CDR2 YYNGEE. This CDR3 has 15 amino acids. The origin of this receptor is an adult woman who had mild COVID-19 (a few samples of this study predate the infection). Cell type and time point are not known. The gene calls are TRBV9 and TRBJ1-1, with D possibly being TRBD1 (5 bases). The sample taken for sequencing was PBMCs or a T cell subset sorted from them (not recorded which). CDR3 DNA sequence: TGTGCCAGCAGCGTAGAGGCGGGGGGAGGCACTGAAGCTTTCTTT. This gives the protein CASSVEAGGGTEAFF. Looking up the rest from reference TRBV9 and TRBJ1-1 gives the full variable domain: DSGVTQTPKHLITATGQRVTLRCSPRSGDLSVYWYQQSLDQGLQFLIQYYNGEERAKGNILERFSAQQFPDLHSELNLSSLELGDSALYFCASSVEAGGGTEAFFGQGTRLTVV.